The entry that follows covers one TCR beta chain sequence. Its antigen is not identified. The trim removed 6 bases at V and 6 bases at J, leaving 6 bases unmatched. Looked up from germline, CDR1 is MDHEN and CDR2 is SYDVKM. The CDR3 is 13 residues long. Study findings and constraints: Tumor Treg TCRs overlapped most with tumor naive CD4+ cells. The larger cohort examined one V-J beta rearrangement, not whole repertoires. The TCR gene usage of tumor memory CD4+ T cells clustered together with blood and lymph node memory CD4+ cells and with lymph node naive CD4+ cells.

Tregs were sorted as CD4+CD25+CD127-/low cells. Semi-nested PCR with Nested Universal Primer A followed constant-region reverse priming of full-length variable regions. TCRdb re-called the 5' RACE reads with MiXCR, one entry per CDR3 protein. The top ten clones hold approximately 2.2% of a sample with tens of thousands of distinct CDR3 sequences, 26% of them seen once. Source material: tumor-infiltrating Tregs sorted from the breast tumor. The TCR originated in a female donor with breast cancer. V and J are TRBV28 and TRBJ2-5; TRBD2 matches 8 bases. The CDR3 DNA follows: TGTGCCAGCAGACAAGGCGGGGGGAAGACCCAGTACTTC. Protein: CASRQGGGKTQYF.